These 29 T cell receptor beta chains share one sample of origin, sequenced in a study of identical twins. Using its own MiXCR run on the 5' RACE reads, TCRdb lists one record per CDR3 protein. Among roughly 1.6 million distinct CDR3 sequences, around 33% were seen once, and the ten largest hold less than 0.35%. Material for sequencing was cord blood. The source of these receptors is a newborn girl in good health.

This clonotype was counted a few times. The chain has TRBV5-1 and TRBJ1-4, with D tentatively TRBD1 (5 bases). Germline V gene data show CDR1 as SGHRS and CDR2 as YFSETQ. The CDR3 contains 13 residues. The V gene lost 2 bases and the J gene lost 7 bases, with 9 bases spanning the gap. The CDR3 bases are TGCGCCAGCAGCTTATCGGACACTGAAAAACTGTTTTTT. It is translated as CASSLSDTEKLFF.

This clonotype is a singleton in its sample. Its ends do not fully match the called genes, so a read error is possible. The CDR3 bases are TGTGCCAGCAGTTTAAATGGCTGCACCTTC. It specifies CASSLNGCTF. The gene calls are TRBV28 and TRBJ1-2; D unresolved. CDR3 size: 10 residues. The germline V gene has CDR1 MDHEN and CDR2 SYDVKM.

A remark on this clonotype: Germline and junction disagree at one end, which may indicate a read error. The gene calls are TRBV3-1 and TRBJ1-5; D is uncertain. The CDR3 length is 15 residues. Looked up from germline, CDR1 is LGHDT and CDR2 is YNNKEL (reference sequence). CDR3 sequence (DNA): TGTGCCGGCAGCCAAGGAGGGCTTAGCAATCAGCCCCAGCATTTT. Its translation is CAGSQGGLSNQPQHF.

Concerning this clonotype itself: The junction shows a germline mismatch at one end, possibly a read error. J is TRBJ2-5 and V is TRBV28; possible D gene TRBD2, 5 bases. There are 16 residues in the CDR3. Per germline, CDR1 MDHEN and CDR2 SYDVKM. CDR3 protein: CASSFLGSSKREAQYF. CDR3 in DNA: TGTGCCAGCAGTTTTCTAGGCTCTAGCAAGAGAGAGGCCCAGTACTTC.

The chain couples TRBV7-2 to TRBJ2-1; 10 bases align to TRBD2. The CDR3 is 14 amino acids. Germline lookup yields CDR1 SGHTA and CDR2 FQGNSA. After removal of 7 bases from V and 5 bases from J, the junction contained 5 bases not matched to a gene. CDR3 sequence (DNA): TGTGCCAGCAACCTAGCGGGAGTCCACAATGAGCAGTTCTTC. It encodes CASNLAGVHNEQFF.

The table lists this clonotype with many counts. This chain joins TRBV10-3 and TRBJ2-7; D possibly corresponds to TRBD1 (6 bases). CDR1 ENHRY and CDR2 SYGVKD come from the germline V gene. CDR3 size: 14 residues. V lost 0 bases and J 5 bases, leaving 11 bases between the germline ends. The CDR3 here is CAISESRGAHEQYF. DNA of the CDR3: TGTGCCATCAGTGAGTCCAGGGGAGCCCACGAGCAGTACTTC.

This clonotype was detected a few times. V is TRBV7-6 and J is TRBJ1-5, with a weak D call TRBD1 (5 bases). The CDR3 spans 21 residues. V was clipped by 3 bases and J by 0 bases, with 27 bases between them. Germline loops: CDR1 SGHVS, CDR2 FNYEAQ. The CDR3 sequence is CASSFSAGGQGEMYSNQPQHF. The CDR3 DNA sequence: TGTGCCAGCAGCTTTTCAGCCGGTGGGCAGGGTGAAATGTATAGCAATCAGCCCCAGCATTTT.

V usage is TRBV5-1 and J usage is TRBJ2-5; 10 bases align to TRBD2. The tail of the sequence fits TRBJ2-7 better, so the J call may be wrong. The CDR3 sequence is 15 residues long. In germline, CDR1 is SGHRS, CDR2 YFSETQ. CDR3 residues: CASSLTLAGPHEQYF. CDR3 DNA: TGCGCCAGCAGCTTGACACTAGCGGGACCCCACGAGCAGTACTTC.

This clonotype was counted only a few times. This chain's CDR3 is CASSLQGLSAEKLFF. In DNA form, the CDR3 reads TGCGCCAGCAGCCTCCAGGGGTTGTCGGCCGAAAAACTGTTTTTT. The chain joins TRBV4-1 to TRBJ1-4; a possible D gene is TRBD1 (6 bases). Trimming cost V 4 bases and J 8 bases, with 17 bases left between them. The CDR3 runs 15 residues. Looked up from germline, CDR1 is MGHRA and CDR2 is YSYEKL.

This chain links TRBV10-1 with TRBJ2-4; no definite D call. Gene TRBJ2-7 matches the end of the DNA better, so the J call may be wrong. The CDR3 totals 13 residues. In germline, CDR1 is WNHNN, CDR2 SYGVQD (reference sequence). This CDR3 is CASSESHGGEQYF. CDR3 in DNA: TGCGCCAGCAGTGAGTCTCACGGTGGCGAGCAGTACTTC.

This clonotype was recorded a few times. V is TRBV10-3 and J is TRBJ2-4; D is possibly TRBD1 or TRBD2 (5 bases each). The better agreement between TRBJ2-7 and the DNA end casts doubt on the J call. CDR1 and CDR2 from the germline V gene are ENHRY and SYGVKD. The CDR3 runs 14 residues. The CDR3 reads CAASKSGRDDEQYF. The DNA of the CDR3 is TGTGCCGCCTCCAAGTCGGGCCGGGACGACGAGCAGTACTTC.

This clonotype is a singleton in its sample. The chain employs TRBV6-2 or TRBV6-3 and TRBJ1-6; 9 bases are shared with TRBD1. The CDR3 consists of 14 residues. Losses at the gene ends were 6 bases for V and 10 bases for J; bases not matched to a gene: 7. CDR1 and CDR2 from the germline V gene are MNHEY and SVGEGT. The CDR3 DNA is TGTGCCAGCAGAACGGGACAGGGACGATCACCCCTCCACTTT. Its protein product is CASRTGQGRSPLHF.

The chain employs TRBV20-1 and TRBJ1-6; possibly TRBD1 for D (6 bases). Trimming stripped 1 base from V and 2 bases from J, with 12 bases between. The CDR3 sequence is 16 residues long. The germline V gene encodes CDR1 DFQATT and CDR2 SNEGSKA (reference sequence). The CDR3: CSARGYRVAYNSPLHF. In DNA form, the CDR3 reads TGCAGTGCTAGAGGATACAGGGTCGCCTATAATTCACCCCTCCACTTT.

This sequence joins TRBV7-9 and TRBJ2-1; D perhaps matches TRBD2 (6 bases). V was clipped by 2 bases and J by 0 bases, with 14 bases between them. The V gene's germline CDR1 is SEHNR and CDR2 FQNEAQ (reference sequence). The CDR3 has 17 amino acids. CDR3 coding DNA: TGTGCCAGCAGCTTAATCCCCGCGGGATTCTCCTACAATGAGCAGTTCTTC. Amino acid sequence: CASSLIPAGFSYNEQFF.

The V call is TRBV19, the J call TRBJ2-1; D might be TRBD2 (7 bases). The CDR3 covers 13 residues. The V end lost 4 bases, the J end lost 9 bases, and 13 bases lay between the germline ends. Germline assignment: CDR1 LNHDA and CDR2 SQIVND (reference sequence). The CDR3, as DNA: TGTGCCAGTAGTAAAGAAAGGGGGGGTGAGCAGTTCTTC. The encoded protein is CASSKERGGEQFF.

This clonotype has only a few counts. V is TRBV27 and J is TRBJ2-7; the D gene is possibly TRBD1 (5 bases). Trimming took off 0 bases at V and 7 bases at J, with 10 bases between the two ends. The CDR3 loop spans 13 amino acids. Germline lookup yields CDR1 MNHEY and CDR2 SMNVEV (reference sequence). The CDR3 protein is CASSLSRAREQYF. The CDR3 DNA is TGTGCCAGCAGTTTATCCAGGGCTAGGGAGCAGTACTTC.

This clonotype was picked up many times. This sequence joins TRBV10-3 and TRBJ1-2, with D unclear. Trimming stripped 6 bases from V and 4 bases from J, with 12 bases between. CDR3 length: 13 residues. Germline CDR1 ENHRY, CDR2 SYGVKD. The CDR3 is CAISLNGVYGYTF. CDR3 bases: TGTGCCATCAGCCTCAACGGGGTCTATGGCTACACCTTC.

The chain has TRBV7-2 and TRBJ2-3; the D gene is possibly TRBD2 (6 bases). V was shortened by 5 bases and J by 4 bases, with 19 bases between the two germline ends. The CDR3 is made up of 16 amino acids. Germline values: CDR1 SGHTA, CDR2 FQGNSA. CDR3 amino acids: CASSNRDSLRADTQYF. The DNA of the CDR3 is TGTGCCAGCAGCAACCGGGACTCACTGAGGGCAGATACGCAGTATTTT. Variable domain in full (rest from reference TRBV7-2 and TRBJ2-3): GAGVSQSPSNKVTEKGKDVELRCDPISGHTALYWYRQSLGQGLEFLIYFQGNSAPDKSGLPSDRFSAERTGGSVSTLTIQRTQQEDSAVYLCASSNRDSLRADTQYFGPGTRLTVL.

Details on this clonotype: One end of the junction fails to match germline, which may point to a read error. Written as DNA, the CDR3 is TGCGGTGCTAACATAATCTACAATGAGCAGTTCTTC. It yields the protein CGANIIYNEQFF. The gene calls are TRBV20-1 and TRBJ2-1; D gene unclear. Germline CDR1 and CDR2: DFQATT and SNEGSKA (reference sequence). The CDR3 extends over 12 amino acids.

The J gene is TRBJ2-2, the V gene TRBV21-1; the DNA was not compared with TRBD1, the D call given in the table. TRBV21-1 is termed a pseudogene. The CDR3 spans 13 residues. The CDR3 DNA reads as TGTGCCAGCATCCGGGGATGGGCCGGGGAGCTGTTTTTT. Amino acids: CASIRGWAGELFF.

This rearrangement joins TRBV10-3 to TRBJ2-3; maybe TRBD2 (5 bases). V was shortened by 0 bases and J by 4 bases, with 8 bases between the two germline ends. The CDR3 runs to 14 residues. Germline assignment: CDR1 ENHRY and CDR2 SYGVKD. CDR3 coding DNA: TGTGCCATCAGTGAGTCCGGGAACGCAGATACGCAGTATTTT. It codes for CAISESGNADTQYF.

Regarding this clonotype: This may be a read error: a much more frequent sequence differs by one nucleotide. The V gene is TRBV24-1, the J gene TRBJ2-3; TRBD1 is a possible D gene (7 bases). This CDR3 has 15 residues. Germline values: CDR1 KGHDR, CDR2 SFDVKD. The CDR3 bases are TGTGCCGCCAGTGATTTCCGCAGGGGGGCAGATACGCAGTATTTT. Encoded protein: CAASDFRRGADTQYF.

J is TRBJ2-7 and V is TRBV20-1; D possibly corresponds to TRBD1 (6 bases). V was shortened by 5 bases and J by 3 bases, with 14 bases between the two germline ends. Germline V gene lookup returns CDR1 DFQATT and CDR2 SNEGSKA (reference sequence). The CDR3 has 13 amino acids. CDR3 nucleotide sequence: TGCAGTGCTCCCCGGGACATATACTACGAGCAGTACTTC. This sequence encodes CSAPRDIYYEQYF.

V gene TRBV28 combines with J gene TRBJ2-2, with D tentatively TRBD1 or TRBD2 (6 bases each). V lost 4 bases, J lost 7 bases, and 10 bases lay in between. This CDR3 is 13 amino acids long. Germline-derived CDR1 and CDR2 are MDHEN and SYDVKM. CDR3 DNA: TGTGCCAGCAGTTGGAGGGGGAACGGGGAGCTGTTTTTT. Amino acid sequence: CASSWRGNGELFF.

V and J are TRBV6-6 and TRBJ1-2, with D unresolved. The germline V gene has CDR1 MNHNY and CDR2 SVGAGI (reference sequence). CDR3 length: 12 amino acids. The V end lost 2 bases, the J end lost 8 bases, and 9 bases lay between the germline ends. CDR3 region: CASSYRSQGYTF. For the CDR3, the DNA is TGTGCCAGCAGTTACCGGAGTCAGGGCTACACCTTC.

This chain joins TRBV11-2 and TRBJ2-1, with 11 bases fitting TRBD2. Unmatched junction bases numbered 10, after V lost 3 bases and J lost 9 bases. This CDR3 has 16 residues. Germline V CDR1 and CDR2: SGHAT, FQNNGV. The CDR3 DNA is TGTGCCAGCAGCTTCCGACTAGCGGGGCCCCCCTTTGAGCAGTTCTTC. It encodes CASSFRLAGPPFEQFF.

CDR3 coding DNA: TGCGCCAGCAGCCGAATCCTTTGGTCTAACGAGCAGTTCTTC. Protein product: CASSRILWSNEQFF. This sequence joins TRBV4-1 and TRBJ2-1; D is uncertain. There are 14 residues in the CDR3. V was shortened by 4 bases and J by 10 bases, with 17 bases between the two germline ends. Looked up from germline, CDR1 is MGHRA and CDR2 is YSYEKL.

The rearrangement uses TRBV29-1 and TRBJ2-5, with 11 positions matching TRBD2. In germline, CDR1 is SQVTM, CDR2 ANQGSEA. The CDR3 consists of 14 residues. After removal of 1 base from V and 11 bases from J, the junction contained 9 bases not matched to a gene. The CDR3 sequence: CSVEVAGGIHEQYF. The CDR3 nucleotides are TGCAGCGTTGAAGTAGCGGGAGGGATCCATGAGCAGTACTTC.

The V gene is TRBV19, the J gene TRBJ2-1; D perhaps matches TRBD2 (5 bases). The CDR3 runs to 11 residues. V dropped 2 bases and J dropped 12 bases, with 8 bases sitting between them. Looked up from germline, CDR1 is LNHDA and CDR2 is SQIVND (reference sequence). The CDR3, as DNA: TGTGCCAGTAGTATACGGGGTTGGCAGTTCTTC. This encodes CASSIRGWQFF. The full variable domain, in which reference TRBV19 and TRBJ2-1 provide the parts outside the CDR3, is DGGITQSPKYLFRKEGQNVTLSCEQNLNHDAMYWYRQDPGQGLRLIYYSQIVNDFQKGDIAEGYSVSREKKESFPLTVTSAQKNPTAFYLCASSIRGWQFFGPGTRLTVL.